The 25 T cell receptor beta chains in this list originate from one sample, sequenced in a study of blood T cells in healthy people across ages. PCR was performed a second time for about 7 to 11 cycles using a sample-barcoded 5' primer and a J-beta primer mix. TCRdb analysed the 5' RACE reads with MiXCR anew, one entry per CDR3 protein. The sample holds about 1.5 million distinct CDR3 sequences, roughly two fifths seen once. The sample was blood. These receptors were taken from a young woman in good health.

The chain combines TRBV6-2 or TRBV6-3 with TRBJ1-1; no clear D. CDR3 length: 13 amino acids. In germline, CDR1 is MNHEY, CDR2 SVGEGT. The germline V and J ends were trimmed by 7 bases and 1 base, with 10 bases remaining between them. DNA of the CDR3: TGTGCCAGCATCGGTCAGCCGAACACTGAAGCTTTCTTT. This translates into CASIGQPNTEAFF.

This clonotype was observed a few times. The gene calls are TRBV27 and TRBJ2-7; no reliable D call. The CDR3 extends over 13 amino acids. Trimming shortened V by 8 bases and J by 2 bases, and 13 bases separated the two germline ends. Germline V gene sequence: CDR1 MNHEY, CDR2 SMNVEV (reference sequence). The CDR3 nucleotides are TGTGCCAGCGGATGGGCCGTAACCTACGAGCAGTACTTC. The encoded protein is CASGWAVTYEQYF.

This chain connects TRBV15 to TRBJ2-6, with D maybe TRBD1 (6 bases). The V end was cut by 5 bases, the J end by 3 bases, with 14 bases between. The CDR3 has 16 amino acids. CDR1 is LNHNV and CDR2 is YYDKDF in the germline V gene (reference sequence). The CDR3 is CATSEDTGSGANVLTF. CDR3 sequence (DNA): TGTGCCACCAGCGAAGACACAGGGAGTGGGGCCAACGTCCTGACTTTC.

This clonotype has only one observation. The gene calls are TRBV28 and TRBJ2-4; D is unclear. This CDR3 spans 10 amino acids. Trimming cost V 10 bases and J 13 bases, with 14 bases left between them. CDR1 MDHEN and CDR2 SYDVKM come from the germline V gene. The CDR3 loop is CATSYNEQYF. CDR3 bases: TGTGCCACAAGTTACAATGAGCAGTACTTC.

This clonotype was detected a few times. V and J are TRBV6-5 and TRBJ2-5; D gene unclear. This CDR3 comprises 15 residues. The V gene lost 0 bases and the J gene lost 3 bases, with 11 bases spanning the gap. Germline-derived CDR1 and CDR2 are MNHEY and SVGAGI. The CDR3 sequence: CASSYSFSLKETQYF. The CDR3 coding sequence is TGTGCCAGCAGTTACTCGTTTTCACTAAAAGAGACCCAGTACTTC.

V gene TRBV2 combines with J gene TRBJ1-4, with 9 bases lining up with TRBD1. CDR1 is SNHLY and CDR2 is FYNNEI in the germline V gene. The CDR3 length is 15 residues. The ends lost 3 bases at V and 5 bases at J; junction bases unmatched: 4. The chain's CDR3 is CASSDGDRANEKLFF. DNA for the CDR3: TGTGCCAGCAGTGATGGGGACAGGGCCAATGAAAAACTGTTTTTT.

In this sample, this clonotype turned up a few times. The gene calls are TRBV4-2 and TRBJ2-1, with a weak D call TRBD2 (5 bases). The CDR3 extends over 14 amino acids. Per the germline V gene, CDR1 is LGHNA and CDR2 is YNFKEQ. V was shortened by 4 bases and J by 7 bases, with 14 bases between the two germline ends. DNA of the CDR3: TGTGCCAGCAGCCCAGGAGAACTAGGGAATGAGCAGTTCTTC. Residues: CASSPGELGNEQFF.

The CDR3: CASAPGRGIYEQYF. For the CDR3, the DNA is TGTGCCAGCGCCCCGGGACGGGGGATTTACGAGCAGTACTTC. The chain is built from TRBV9 and TRBJ2-5, with D possibly being TRBD2 (6 bases). The J call is uncertain, as TRBJ2-7 better fits the DNA end. CDR3 length equals 14 residues. From germline, CDR1 is SGDLS and CDR2 YYNGEE.

The chain employs TRBV2 and TRBJ2-1; no reliable D call. Near its end, the DNA agrees better with TRBJ2-7, so the J call may be wrong. Germline V CDR1 and CDR2: SNHLY, FYNNEI. The CDR3 loop spans 12 amino acids. The CDR3 reads CARSSSYNEQYF. CDR3 bases: TGTGCCAGGTCAAGCTCCTACAATGAGCAGTACTTC.

This chain joins TRBV25-1 and TRBJ2-1; the match to TRBD1 covers 10 bases. The CDR3 covers 15 residues. Germline CDR1 MGHDK, CDR2 SYGVNS. The trim removed 2 bases at V and 7 bases at J, leaving 5 bases unmatched. CDR3 bases: TGTGCCAGCAGTGAAGTGGGACAGGGGAGTAATGAGCAGTTCTTC. Translating it yields CASSEVGQGSNEQFF.

This chain connects TRBV5-1 to TRBJ2-5, with D tentatively TRBD2 (5 bases). Germline values: CDR1 SGHRS, CDR2 YFSETQ. The CDR3 contains 14 residues. V lost 3 bases, J lost 7 bases, and 16 bases lay in between. The CDR3 spells CASSSGEDYGTQYF. The CDR3 DNA reads TGCGCCAGCAGCTCCGGGGAAGATTACGGGACCCAGTACTTC.

The V gene is TRBV20-1, the J gene TRBJ2-1; D call uncertain. Trimming took 1 base from V and 0 from J, leaving 7 bases between them. The CDR3 is made up of 14 amino acids. Germline lookup yields CDR1 DFQATT and CDR2 SNEGSKA (reference sequence). The CDR3 nucleotides are TGCAGTGCTAGAGCTATACTCTCCTACAATGAGCAGTTCTTC. It codes for CSARAILSYNEQFF.

This clonotype turned up a few times. The chain joins TRBV6-5 to TRBJ2-1; D not certain. In germline, CDR1 is MNHEY, CDR2 SVGAGI. This CDR3 is 13 amino acids long. Trimming pared 0 bases from V and 10 bases from J, leaving 10 bases between. CDR3 sequence: CASSYSKGYEQFF. CDR3 coding DNA: TGTGCCAGCAGTTACTCGAAAGGTTACGAGCAGTTCTTC.

This chain joins TRBV7-2 and TRBJ2-7, with D possibly called TRBD1 or TRBD2 (5 bases each). The germline V gene has CDR1 SGHTA and CDR2 FQGNSA. This CDR3 spans 15 amino acids. V shed 5 bases and J shed 0 bases, with 14 bases lying between them. The CDR3 nucleotides are TGTGCCAGCAGCATACCGGGACCGCGCTCCTACGAGCAGTACTTC. Translating gives CASSIPGPRSYEQYF.

The CDR3 nucleotides read TGTGCCAGCAGTACCTTACTAGCGGGAGGGCCGGGTGAGCAGTTCTTC. Protein sequence: CASSTLLAGGPGEQFF. The chain links TRBV27 to TRBJ2-1, with 13 bases aligning to TRBD2. This CDR3 has 16 residues. The V gene's germline CDR1 is MNHEY and CDR2 SMNVEV (reference sequence). V shed 5 bases, J shed 9 bases, and the junction held 10 bases outside the gene matches.

V is TRBV20-1 and J is TRBJ2-5; 15 nucleotides match TRBD2. Germline CDR1 reads DFQATT; CDR2 reads SNEGSKA (reference sequence). CDR3 length equals 14 residues. J was trimmed by 7 bases and V by 5 bases; bases with no gene match: 5. The CDR3 reads CSAGTSGGLGTQYF. The DNA for the CDR3 is TGCAGTGCTGGGACTAGCGGGGGGTTGGGGACCCAGTACTTC.

This clonotype was seen only a few times. This rearrangement joins TRBV7-2 to TRBJ2-7, with D tentatively TRBD1 (5 bases). From germline, CDR1 is SGHTA and CDR2 FQGNSA. CDR3 size: 16 residues. Trimming shortened V by 1 base and J by 2 bases, and 15 bases separated the two germline ends. CDR3 DNA sequence: TGTGCCAGCAGCTTAGGTGGGGCAGGTCCACCCTACGAGCAGTACTTC. Translation gives CASSLGGAGPPYEQYF.

The chain employs TRBV3-1 and TRBJ2-5; D ambiguous. V lost 1 base to trimming and J lost 2 bases, with 11 bases between them. CDR3 length: 15 amino acids. Germline V CDR1 and CDR2: LGHDT, YNNKEL (reference sequence). The CDR3, as DNA: TGTGCCAGCAGCCAAGCCCGGCAAGTGCAAGAGACCCAGTACTTC. Protein: CASSQARQVQETQYF.

This clonotype was seen a few times. The chain joins TRBV29-1 to TRBJ2-5, with D unclear. The CDR3 is 13 amino acids. CDR1 and CDR2 from the germline V gene are SQVTM and ANQGSEA. Trimming shortened V by 6 bases and J by 1 base, and 12 bases separated the two germline ends. The CDR3 region is CSVASSLQETQYF. DNA of the CDR3: TGCAGCGTAGCAAGTTCTCTCCAAGAGACCCAGTACTTC. The full variable domain, completed using reference TRBV29-1 and TRBJ2-5, is SAVISQKPSRDICQRGTSLTIQCQVDSQVTMMFWYRQQPGQSLTLIATANQGSEATYESGFVIDKFPISRPNLTFSTLTVSNMSPEDSSIYLCSVASSLQETQYFGPGTRLLVL.

This clonotype turned up a few times. In DNA, the CDR3 is TGCAGTGCTAGAGAGACTAGCGGGAGTCTAGAGACCCAGTACTTC. Its protein product is CSARETSGSLETQYF. The chain uses TRBV20-1 and TRBJ2-5; TRBD2 aligns across 12 bases. J gave up 4 bases and V 0 bases, and 3 bases lay outside the gene matches. The CDR3 is 15 amino acids. Germline V gives CDR1 DFQATT, CDR2 SNEGSKA (reference sequence).

This clonotype has just a few counts. This chain connects TRBV12-3 or TRBV12-4 to TRBJ1-2; D is undetermined. The germline V and J ends were trimmed by 7 bases and 2 bases, with 8 bases remaining between them. This CDR3 spans 12 amino acids. CDR3 DNA sequence: TGTGCCAGCACTGCGGGAAACTATGGCTACACCTTC. This gives the protein CASTAGNYGYTF.

Only one count was recorded for this clonotype. This chain connects TRBV10-3 to TRBJ2-7; D not resolved. Germline CDR1 and CDR2: ENHRY and SYGVKD. V shed 2 bases and J shed 6 bases, with 5 bases lying between them. This CDR3 is built from 11 residues. The CDR3: CAISERCEQYF. The CDR3 DNA reads as TGTGCCATCAGTGAGCGCTGCGAGCAGTACTTC.

This clonotype was recorded many times. The chain has TRBV20-1 and TRBJ2-1; D is tentatively TRBD1 or TRBD2 (5 bases each). Germline CDR1 is DFQATT and CDR2 is SNEGSKA (reference sequence). Trimming left V 6 bases short and J 4 bases short, with 19 bases between. The CDR3 covers 15 residues. CDR3 bases: TGCAGTGCCCAAGATGGGGGAGTTGATTACAATGAGCAGTTCTTC. It yields the protein CSAQDGGVDYNEQFF.

The gene calls are TRBV2 and TRBJ2-1; a possible D gene is TRBD1 (6 bases). The length of the CDR3 is 13 residues. Germline V gives CDR1 SNHLY, CDR2 FYNNEI. The V and J ends lost 8 bases and 6 bases respectively, with 14 bases between them. The CDR3 sequence is CASLSQGSNEQFF. Here the CDR3 DNA reads TGTGCCAGCCTATCACAGGGTTCCAATGAGCAGTTCTTC. Variable domain in full (rest from reference TRBV2 and TRBJ2-1): EPEVTQTPSHQVTQMGQEVILRCVPISNHLYFYWYRQILGQKVEFLVSFYNNEISEKSEIFDDQFSVERPDGSNFTLKIRSTKLEDSAMYFCASLSQGSNEQFFGPGTRLTVL.

The chain's CDR3 is CASRSGEYYNEQFF. The CDR3, as DNA: TGTGCCAGCAGGTCAGGGGAGTATTACAATGAGCAGTTCTTC. The chain joins TRBV6-5 to TRBJ2-1, with D possibly TRBD1 on 6 matching bases. V dropped 6 bases and J dropped 4 bases, with 13 bases sitting between them. CDR3 size: 14 residues. Germline CDR1 is MNHEY and CDR2 is SVGAGI.